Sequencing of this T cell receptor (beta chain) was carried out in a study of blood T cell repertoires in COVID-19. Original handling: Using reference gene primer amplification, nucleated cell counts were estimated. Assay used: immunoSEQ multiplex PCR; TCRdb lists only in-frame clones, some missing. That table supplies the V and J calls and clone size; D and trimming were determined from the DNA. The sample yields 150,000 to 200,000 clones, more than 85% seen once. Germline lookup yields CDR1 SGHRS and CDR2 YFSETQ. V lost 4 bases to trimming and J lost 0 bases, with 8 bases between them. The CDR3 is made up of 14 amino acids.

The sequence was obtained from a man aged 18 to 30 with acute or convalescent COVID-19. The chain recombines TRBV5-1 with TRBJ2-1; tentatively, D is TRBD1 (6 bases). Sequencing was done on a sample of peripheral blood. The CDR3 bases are TGCGCCAGCAGCCAGGACAGCTCCTACAATGAGCAGTTCTTC. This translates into CASSQDSSYNEQFF.